One sample yielded the 19 T cell receptor beta chains listed below, sequenced in a study of molecular identifiers for immune sequencing clone quantification. TCRdb passed the PCR reads through MiXCR, listing each CDR3 protein once. The repertoire includes about half a million distinct CDR3 sequences, about 20% of them detected once, and approximately 0.8% sits in the top ten. The sample comprised naive CD8+ T cells from blood, with Jurkat cell RNA spiked in. Subset denoted: FACS-sorted CD8+CD4-CCR7+CD45RA+ naive T cells. All receptors derive from a human donor in good health. Some libraries in this study had Jurkat cell RNA spiked in.

This clonotype appeared many times. The chain couples TRBV7-9 to TRBJ1-2; TRBD1 matches at 7 bases. Losses at the gene ends were 4 bases for V and 3 bases for J; bases not matched to a gene: 11. Looked up from germline, CDR1 is SEHNR and CDR2 is FQNEAQ (reference sequence). The CDR3 covers 16 residues. The CDR3 sequence is CASSSVNRGVDYGYTF. Here the CDR3 DNA reads TGTGCCAGCAGCTCGGTTAACAGGGGAGTTGACTATGGCTACACCTTC.

The J gene is TRBJ1-1, the V gene TRBV9; tentative D call: TRBD1 (5 bases). CDR1 SGDLS and CDR2 YYNGEE come from the germline V gene. Trimming removed 1 base at V and 1 base at J, with 23 bases between. CDR3 length: 19 residues. CDR3 nucleotide sequence: TGTGCCAGCAGCGTATCAACCGGGACGGGGATTTTTGGGAACACTGAAGCTTTCTTT. This sequence encodes CASSVSTGTGIFGNTEAFF.

In this sample, this clonotype turned up a few times. J is TRBJ2-3 and V is TRBV7-2; 9 bases align to TRBD1. Germline V gene lookup returns CDR1 SGHTA and CDR2 FQGNSA. This CDR3 spans 16 amino acids. The J segment lost 3 bases and the V segment lost 6 bases, leaving 10 bases of the junction unmatched. CDR3 region: CASRNRGRVMTDTQYF. The CDR3, as DNA: TGTGCCAGCAGGAACAGGGGGCGCGTTATGACAGATACGCAGTATTTT. Looking up the rest from reference TRBV7-2 and TRBJ2-3 gives the full variable domain: GAGVSQSPSNKVTEKGKDVELRCDPISGHTALYWYRQSLGQGLEFLIYFQGNSAPDKSGLPSDRFSAERTGGSVSTLTIQRTQQEDSAVYLCASRNRGRVMTDTQYFGPGTRLTVL.

In its sample, this clonotype was seen many times. V usage is TRBV5-1 and J usage is TRBJ2-7, with D perhaps matching TRBD1 or TRBD2 (6 bases each). Trimming cost V 5 bases and J 0 bases, with 12 bases left between them. This CDR3 is 14 amino acids long. Germline CDR1 and CDR2: SGHRS and YFSETQ. CDR3 DNA sequence: TGCGCCAGCAGACCGGGGGCGAACTCCTACGAGCAGTACTTC. Its translation is CASRPGANSYEQYF.

On this clonotype: A much larger clone sits a single nucleotide away, making a read error possible. V gene TRBV6-2 or TRBV6-3 combines with J gene TRBJ1-5; D remains ambiguous. The CDR3 loop spans 15 amino acids. CDR1 is MNHEY and CDR2 is SVGEGT in the germline V gene. For the CDR3, the DNA is TGTGCCAGCAGTTACATTGGGATCGGTAATCCGCCCCAGCATTTT. It translates to CASSYIGIGNPPQHF.

This chain uses TRBV30 with TRBJ2-1; 7 bases align to TRBD2. The V and J ends lost 1 base and 8 bases, in that order; junction bases with no gene match: 5. Germline CDR1 is GTSNPN and CDR2 is SVGIG (reference sequence). The CDR3 spans 13 residues. The CDR3 nucleotides read TGTGCCTGGAGTGGGGAGGGTTTTCATGAGCAGTTCTTC. Its translation is CAWSGEGFHEQFF.

V usage is TRBV12-3 or TRBV12-4 and J usage is TRBJ2-2, with 9 bases aligning to TRBD2. CDR3 length: 15 residues. V was pared by 6 bases and J by 0 bases, with 2 bases of the junction left unmatched. CDR3: CASRVAGANTGELFF. The CDR3 nucleotides are TGTGCCAGCAGAGTAGCGGGGGCGAACACCGGGGAGCTGTTTTTT.

This clonotype appeared many times. J is TRBJ2-3 and V is TRBV28; 8 nucleotides agree with TRBD2. The CDR3 contains 17 residues. Germline CDR1 reads MDHEN; CDR2 reads SYDVKM. V dropped 5 bases and J dropped 4; count of bases not matched to a gene: 14. The CDR3 coding sequence is TGTGCCAGCAGTCAGCTCCCCGGGAGCGGGAGTGCAGATACGCAGTATTTT. Protein product: CASSQLPGSGSADTQYF.

This clonotype was detected ten times or more. The chain has TRBV5-1 and TRBJ2-6; D is uncertain. The CDR3 runs to 13 residues. V lost 0 bases to trimming and J lost 5 bases, with 3 bases between them. Germline loops: CDR1 SGHRS, CDR2 YFSETQ. For the CDR3, the DNA is TGCGCCAGCAGCTTGGCTCGGGCCAACGTCCTGACTTTC. It is translated as CASSLARANVLTF.

There are many counts of this clonotype. This chain joins TRBV29-1 and TRBJ2-1; 9 nucleotides line up with TRBD2. Germline V lookup: CDR1 SQVTM, CDR2 ANQGSEA. The CDR3 covers 12 residues. J was trimmed by 9 bases and V by 5 bases; bases with no gene match: 5. The CDR3: CSVISGSAEQFF. The CDR3 coding sequence is TGCAGCGTTATTAGCGGGAGCGCTGAGCAGTTCTTC.

For this clonotype: One end of the junction is discordant with germline, which a read error may explain. The CDR3 bases are TGTGCCAGCTCTTATAGCGGGGGGGTCACAGATACGCAGTGTTTT. Protein: CASSYSGGVTDTQCF. J is TRBJ2-3 and V is TRBV27; 11 nucleotides agree with TRBD2. The germline gives CDR1 MNHEY, CDR2 SMNVEV (reference sequence). This CDR3 region has 15 residues.

This clonotype was recorded at least ten times. This rearrangement joins TRBV29-1 to TRBJ1-1; D remains ambiguous. Germline CDR1 is SQVTM and CDR2 is ANQGSEA. V shed 3 bases and J shed 3 bases, with 8 bases lying between them. There are 12 residues in the CDR3. CDR3 nucleotide sequence: TGCAGCGTTGACCCGGACTACACTGAAGCTTTCTTT. Its protein product is CSVDPDYTEAFF.

This clonotype has at least ten counts. V usage is TRBV24-1 and J usage is TRBJ2-3, with D hard to call. The CDR3 length is 12 residues. Trimming cost V 7 bases and J 3 bases, with 7 bases left between them. Germline V lookup: CDR1 KGHDR, CDR2 SFDVKD. The DNA for the CDR3 is TGTGCCACCAGGGCAGATACAGATACGCAGTATTTT. Its protein product is CATRADTDTQYF.

This clonotype was seen a handful of times. The chain links TRBV19 to TRBJ1-1, with D unclear. The CDR3 sequence is 13 residues long. V was pared by 8 bases and J by 3 bases, with 13 bases between. Germline V gene sequence: CDR1 LNHDA, CDR2 SQIVND (reference sequence). The CDR3 loop reads CASGPGPHTEAFF. The CDR3 DNA reads TGTGCCAGTGGCCCCGGGCCACACACTGAAGCTTTCTTT. The full variable domain, in which reference TRBV19 and TRBJ1-1 provide the parts outside the CDR3, is DGGITQSPKYLFRKEGQNVTLSCEQNLNHDAMYWYRQDPGQGLRLIYYSQIVNDFQKGDIAEGYSVSREKKESFPLTVTSAQKNPTAFYLCASGPGPHTEAFFGQGTRLTVV.

Turning to this clonotype: Possible read error: a much larger clone is one base away. As the CDR3 is not closed by the conserved phenylalanine or tryptophan, this likely results from a read error. This rearrangement joins TRBV28 to TRBJ1-1; TRBD1 matches 7 bases. Unmatched junction bases numbered 17, after V lost 6 bases and J lost 4 bases. Germline CDR1 MDHEN, CDR2 SYDVKM. The CDR3 loop spans 17 amino acids. The CDR3 sequence: CASRVRGRGEGITEAFL. The CDR3 DNA reads TGTGCCAGCAGAGTAAGGGGGCGAGGGGAAGGTATCACTGAAGCTTTCCTT.

On this clonotype: This may come from a read error, since a much larger clone is one base off. This chain uses TRBV5-6 with TRBJ1-1, with D unclear. CDR1 and CDR2 (germline): SGHDT, YYEEEE. Trimming took 3 bases from V and 0 from J, leaving 15 bases between them. This CDR3 has 16 amino acids. In DNA form, the CDR3 reads TGTGCCAGCAGCTGCGATACAGAACGGATGAACACTGAAGCTTTCTTT. As protein: CASSCDTERMNTEAFF.

This clonotype was detected many times. This sequence joins TRBV7-9 and TRBJ2-7; 9 bases agree with TRBD2. CDR1 is SEHNR and CDR2 is FQNEAQ in the germline V gene (reference sequence). With 2 bases clipped from V and 6 bases from J, the junction kept 11 bases outside the gene matches. The CDR3 sequence is 16 residues long. The CDR3 loop is CASSLTYGTSSGEQYF. CDR3 in DNA: TGTGCCAGCAGCTTAACTTACGGGACTAGCAGCGGCGAGCAGTACTTC.

This clonotype was observed at least ten times. V and J are TRBV29-1 and TRBJ1-4; unclear D gene. This CDR3 spans 12 amino acids. Germline CDR1 and CDR2: SQVTM and ANQGSEA. Trimming removed 4 bases from V and 5 bases from J, with 8 bases in between. CDR3 in amino acids: CSVVEGNEKLFF. DNA of the CDR3: TGCAGCGTTGTGGAGGGCAATGAAAAACTGTTTTTT.

As to this clonotype: This sequence may be a read error, since a much larger clone differs from it by one base. The chain links TRBV4-1 to TRBJ2-3, with a weak D call TRBD1 (5 bases). Trimming pared 2 bases from V and 2 bases from J, leaving 14 bases between. Germline CDR1 is MGHRA and CDR2 is YSYEKL. The CDR3 runs to 16 residues. This CDR3 is CASSQLRGLNTDTQYF. The DNA of the CDR3 is TGCGCCAGCAGCCAATTAAGGGGTCTGAACACAGATACGCAGTATTTT.